This T cell receptor beta chain was captured by sequencing in a study of cytomegalovirus exposure and HLA in healthy donors. To note about this clone: The antigen is undetermined.

Amplification used 60 Vbeta primers and 13 Jbeta primers. Sequenced by immunoSEQ multiplex PCR; TCRdb stores in-frame clones only, minus some. The repertoire holds some 97,000 clones, roughly four fifths seen once, with around 14% in the top ten. Study-level findings and limits: Among the CMV-associated chains, three were confirmed in vitro as specific for CMV antigens.

What was sequenced was PBMCs. The source of this sequence is a male donor in good health and CMV-seropositive.

For the CDR3, the DNA is TGTGCCAGCAGGCCACTTCAGGGAGGACTGAACACCGGGGAGCTGTTTTTT. Protein sequence: CASRPLQGGLNTGELFF. The V and J genes are TRBV7-9 and TRBJ2-2; D might be TRBD2 (6 bases). CDR3 size: 17 residues. Germline V lookup: CDR1 SEHNR, CDR2 FQNEAQ (reference sequence). V lost 6 bases and J 1 base, leaving 18 bases between the germline ends. The variable domain in full, with the rest retrieved from reference TRBV7-9 and TRBJ2-2, is DTGVSQNPRHKITKRGQNVTFRCDPISEHNRLYWYRQTLGQGPEFLTYFQNEAQLEKSRLLSDRFSAERPKGSFSTLEIQRTEQGDSAMYLCASRPLQGGLNTGELFFGEGSRLTVL.